The rows below give T cell receptor beta chains drawn from one sample of a study of T cells in Graves' hyperthyroidism and ophthalmopathy. Each CDR3 protein is one row after TCRdb ran MiXCR on the multiplex PCR reads. The sample consists of roughly 400,000 distinct CDR3 sequences, about 14% of them appearing once. Sequenced: blood. The receptors come from a man aged 45-65 years with Graves' ophthalmopathy. CDR3s include the opening cysteine and the closing phenylalanine or tryptophan. The D gene is left open where the match is weak. Expanded clones are given a class, and other clones once, few, many or no size at all.

d_gene,j_gene,v_gene,abundance,CDR3nt,CDR3aa
TRBD2,TRBJ2-1,TRBV20-1,few,TGCAGTGCAGACCTTGGACTAGCGGTTTACAATGAGCAGTTCTTC,CSADLGLAVYNEQFF
TRBD1,TRBJ1-2,TRBV19,-,TGTGCCAGTAAACACCGGGACAGAGAGTATGGCTACACCTTC,CASKHRDREYGYTF
-,TRBJ1-2,TRBV3-1,many,TGTGCCAGCAGCCAAGCCCAGGGGATATCCCCCTATGGCTACACCTTC,CASSQAQGISPYGYTF
-,TRBJ1-6,TRBV2,-,TGTGCCAGCAGTGAAACTACCTCCTATAATTCACCCCTCCACTTT,CASSETTSYNSPLHF
TRBD2,TRBJ2-7,TRBV27,-,TGTGCCAGCATAGGGGGCATAGCGGGAGGGAGTATCTACGAGCAGTACTTC,CASIGGIAGGSIYEQYF
TRBD2,TRBJ2-2,TRBV27,-,TGTGCCAGCAGGAGGGAGGGCACCGGGGAGCTGTTTTTT,CASRREGTGELFF
TRBD1,TRBJ1-1,TRBV7-9,many,TGTGCCAGCAGCTTAGAACAGGGGCTACCTGAAGCTTTCTTT,CASSLEQGLPEAFF
TRBD2,TRBJ2-3,TRBV12-3/TRBV12-4,many,TGTGCCAGCAGGACCGGGACTAGCGGACCCACAGATACGCAGTATTTT,CASRTGTSGPTDTQYF
-,TRBJ2-7,TRBV6-5,many,TGTGCCAGCAGTTACCAAAACAAGGACAGTCCGGGCGAGCAGTACTTC,CASSYQNKDSPGEQYF
-,TRBJ2-5,TRBV5-1,many,TGCGCCAGCAGCAGGACCCAAGAGACCCAGTACTTC,CASSRTQETQYF
-,TRBJ1-5,TRBV12-3/TRBV12-4,many,TGTGCCAGCAGTTTTAGCAATCAGCCCCAGCATTTT,CASSFSNQPQHF
-,TRBJ2-2,TRBV30,few,TGTGCCTGCCTCCAACTAGCCGGGGCCGGGGAGCTGTTTTTT,CACLQLAGAGELFF